This T cell receptor (beta chain) was captured in a study of CD4 and CD8 cells across lung adenocarcinoma regions. Donors had localized lung adenocarcinoma, a non-small cell lung cancer. From the PCR reads, TCRdb called clonotypes with MiXCR, one entry per CDR3 protein. The table has 7,400 or so distinct CDR3 sequences, approximately 46% seen once. This clonotype counts as medium-sized. The ends were cut back, 5 bases at V and 2 bases at J, with 15 bases in the middle. The CDR3 is made up of 15 amino acids. Germline V gives CDR1 SGHTA, CDR2 FQGNSA. This TCR was sampled from a male donor with lung adenocarcinoma. The CD4 and CD8 labels of this study may be unreliable. What was sequenced was CD4+ T cells from the margin of a lung tumor. This sequence joins TRBV7-2 and TRBJ2-5; D is possibly TRBD1 or TRBD2 (6 bases each). The CDR3 here is CASSTGATIQETQYF. CDR3 bases: TGTGCCAGCAGCACGGGGGCTACTATACAAGAGACCCAGTACTTC.